The 15 T cell receptor beta chains presented below share a single source sample, sequenced in a study of blood T cell repertoires in COVID-19. The method was immunoSEQ multiplex PCR; TCRdb's version includes in-frame clones alone and lacks a portion of them. The profile shows 130,000 to 150,000 clones, roughly 90% of them singletons. Sequencing input: PBMCs or T cells enriched from blood (not recorded which). These receptors originate from a woman under 40 with acute COVID-19.

This chain connects TRBV4-3 to TRBJ2-7; D is possibly TRBD2 (5 bases). With 0 bases removed from V and 0 bases from J, the gap between germline ends came to 6 bases. The length of the CDR3 is 14 residues. The germline V gene encodes CDR1 LGHNA and CDR2 YSLEER. CDR3 in amino acids: CASSQEAVSYEQYF. The CDR3 DNA reads as TGCGCCAGCAGCCAAGAAGCGGTCTCCTACGAGCAGTACTTC.

The CDR3 sequence is CASSLGPFSNQPQHF. In DNA form, the CDR3 reads TGCGCCAGCAGCTTGGGGCCGTTTAGCAATCAGCCCCAGCATTTT. The gene calls are TRBV5-1 and TRBJ1-5; D gene uncertain. V lost 0 bases and J lost 0, with 7 bases in between. CDR3 length: 15 residues. The germline V gene encodes CDR1 SGHRS and CDR2 YFSETQ.

This clone was observed a single time. This chain uses TRBV5-4 with TRBJ1-2, with D possibly TRBD1 on 5 matching bases. The germline CDR1 and CDR2 sequences are SGHNT and YYREEE (reference sequence). The V gene lost 4 bases and the J gene lost 4 bases, with 17 bases spanning the gap. This CDR3 contains 15 residues. CDR3 sequence: CASSLGTEGSYGYTF. The CDR3 bases are TGTGCCAGCAGCCTAGGGACGGAGGGGTCCTATGGCTACACCTTC.

The chain combines TRBV7-8 with TRBJ2-5; D possibly corresponds to TRBD2 (6 bases). In germline, CDR1 is SGHVS, CDR2 FQNEAQ. The CDR3 runs 17 residues. Between the trimmed V and J ends, which lost 2 bases and 5 bases, there was a span of 21 bases. The CDR3 protein is CASSLYPGRTSRETQYF. The CDR3 DNA reads as TGTGCCAGCAGCTTATATCCAGGGAGAACTAGCAGGGAGACCCAGTACTTC.

V is TRBV6-1 and J is TRBJ1-2; TRBD1 matches 8 bases. CDR1 is MNHNS, CDR2 SASEGT, per germline. There are 17 residues in the CDR3. The J segment lost 4 bases and the V segment lost 1 base, leaving 11 bases of the junction unmatched. The CDR3 nucleotides are TGTGCCAGCAGTGAAGTAAAGGGAGGACAGGGCTTCTATGGCTACACCTTC. This encodes CASSEVKGGQGFYGYTF.

This chain connects TRBV27 to TRBJ2-1, with D perhaps matching TRBD2 (5 bases). The V gene lost 7 bases and the J gene lost 6 bases, with 19 bases spanning the gap. The CDR3 sequence is 15 residues long. Germline V CDR1 and CDR2: MNHEY, SMNVEV (reference sequence). In nucleotides, the CDR3 is TGTGCCAGCACGCCAACGGGGTTCTTGGTCAATGAGCAGTTCTTC. This translates into CASTPTGFLVNEQFF.

The chain carries TRBV7-9 and TRBJ2-7, with D perhaps TRBD2 (8 bases). Germline V gives CDR1 SEHNR, CDR2 FQNEAQ (reference sequence). The germline V and J ends were trimmed by 2 bases and 2 bases, with 16 bases remaining between them. The CDR3 consists of 16 residues. The CDR3 protein is CASSLSRGREAYEQYF. The CDR3 DNA sequence: TGTGCCAGCAGCTTATCAAGGGGGCGGGAGGCCTACGAGCAGTACTTC.

V and J are TRBV3-1 (or the pseudogene TRBV3-2) and TRBJ1-6; D remains ambiguous. Trimming pared 0 bases from V and 1 base from J, leaving 4 bases between. In germline, CDR1 is LGHDT, CDR2 YNNKEL (reference sequence). The CDR3 spans 15 residues. CDR3 region: CASSQDSSYNSPLHF. The DNA of the CDR3 is TGTGCCAGCAGCCAAGACAGTTCCTATAATTCACCCCTCCACTTT.

The gene calls are TRBV12-3 or TRBV12-4 and TRBJ1-2; no firm D call. CDR3 length: 12 amino acids. With 10 bases removed from V and 2 bases from J, the gap between germline ends came to 11 bases. The CDR3 nucleotides are TGTGCCACAAGACGGAGGAACTATGGCTACACCTTC. It encodes CATRRRNYGYTF.

The rearrangement uses TRBV2 and TRBJ2-7, with 8 bases identical to TRBD1. The germline V gene has CDR1 SNHLY and CDR2 FYNNEI. The CDR3 is made up of 12 amino acids. V gave up 8 bases and J gave up 6 bases; unmatched junction bases: 6. CDR3 residues: CASVPDRGEQYF. The DNA for the CDR3 is TGTGCCAGCGTTCCCGACAGGGGCGAGCAGTACTTC.

This clone was seen a single time. This chain joins TRBV24-1 and TRBJ1-2; tentative D call: TRBD1 (5 bases). The CDR3 loop spans 13 amino acids. Germline V gene sequence: CDR1 KGHDR, CDR2 SFDVKD. V lost 12 bases to trimming and J lost 4 bases, with 17 bases between them. CDR3 sequence reads: CAVGIIGAYGYTF. In DNA form, the CDR3 reads TGTGCCGTGGGAATTATTGGGGCCTATGGCTACACCTTC.

This rearrangement joins TRBV2 to TRBJ2-7; 7 bases map to TRBD1. V shed 7 bases and J 3 bases; nucleotides not matched to a gene: 6. This CDR3 comprises 13 residues. CDR1 is SNHLY and CDR2 is FYNNEI in the germline V gene. The CDR3 region is CASTQGYGYEQYF. CDR3 DNA sequence: TGTGCCAGCACACAGGGGTATGGCTACGAGCAGTACTTC.

The rearrangement uses TRBV29-1 and TRBJ2-7; the D gene is possibly TRBD1 (5 bases). The V end was cut by 5 bases, the J end by 7 bases, with 9 bases between. The germline CDR1 and CDR2 sequences are SQVTM and ANQGSEA. The CDR3 length is 10 residues. Here the CDR3 reads CSVYRREQYF. For the CDR3, the DNA is TGCAGCGTTTACAGGCGAGAGCAGTACTTC.

This chain connects TRBV28 to TRBJ2-7; 7 bases match TRBD1. This CDR3 comprises 15 residues. After removal of 2 bases from V and 2 bases from J, the junction contained 6 bases not matched to a gene. Per the germline V gene, CDR1 is MDHEN and CDR2 is SYDVKM. The CDR3 DNA reads TGTGCCAGCAGTTTAACCGGGACAGCGACCTACGAGCAGTACTTC. This translates into CASSLTGTATYEQYF.

J is TRBJ1-3 and V is TRBV9; D possibly corresponds to TRBD1 (5 bases). The CDR3 runs 14 residues. Germline V gene data show CDR1 as SGDLS and CDR2 as YYNGEE. V was cut by 2 bases and J by 4 bases, with 10 bases left in between. CDR3 DNA: TGTGCCAGCAGCGTCACGGACACCGGAAACACCATATATTTT. This encodes CASSVTDTGNTIYF.